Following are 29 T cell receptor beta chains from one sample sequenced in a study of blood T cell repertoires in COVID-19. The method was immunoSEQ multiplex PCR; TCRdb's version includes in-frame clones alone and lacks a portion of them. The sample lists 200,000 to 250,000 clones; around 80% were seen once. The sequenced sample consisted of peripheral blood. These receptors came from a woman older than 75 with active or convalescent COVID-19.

CDR3 in DNA: TGCAGTGCTAGTTGGAGCATAAAGTACTACAATGAGCAGTTCTTC. Protein: CSASWSIKYYNEQFF. This chain links TRBV20-1 with TRBJ2-1; unclear D gene. Germline V CDR1 and CDR2: DFQATT, SNEGSKA (reference sequence). CDR3 length equals 15 residues. Trimming cost V 3 bases and J 3 bases, with 15 bases left between them.

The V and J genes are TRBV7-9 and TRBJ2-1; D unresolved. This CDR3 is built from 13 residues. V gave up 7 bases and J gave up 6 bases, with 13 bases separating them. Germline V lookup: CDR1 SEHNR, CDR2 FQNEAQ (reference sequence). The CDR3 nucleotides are TGTGCCAGCACCCCAACCCGCGGCAATGAGCAGTTCTTC. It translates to CASTPTRGNEQFF.

CDR3 DNA sequence: TGTGCCTGGAGTGGGGGGGCTAATGAAAAACTGTTTTTT. Its protein product is CAWSGGANEKLFF. The chain joins TRBV30 to TRBJ1-4, with D possibly matching TRBD1 (5 bases). The CDR3 contains 13 residues. Germline assignment: CDR1 GTSNPN and CDR2 SVGIG (reference sequence). V lost 1 base and J 3 bases, leaving 6 bases between the germline ends.

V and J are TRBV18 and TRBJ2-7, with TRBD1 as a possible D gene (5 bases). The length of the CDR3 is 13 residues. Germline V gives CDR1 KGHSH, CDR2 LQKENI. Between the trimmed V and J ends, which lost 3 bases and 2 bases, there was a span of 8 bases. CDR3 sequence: CASSPRQTYEQYF. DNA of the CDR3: TGTGCCAGCTCACCTAGACAGACCTACGAGCAGTACTTC.

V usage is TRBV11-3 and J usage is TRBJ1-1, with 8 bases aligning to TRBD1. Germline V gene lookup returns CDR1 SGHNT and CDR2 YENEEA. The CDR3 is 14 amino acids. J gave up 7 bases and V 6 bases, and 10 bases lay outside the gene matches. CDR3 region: CASSWNQGAGEAFF. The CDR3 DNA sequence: TGTGCCAGCAGTTGGAATCAGGGGGCCGGTGAAGCTTTCTTT.

This chain's CDR3 is CASSFLDRPYEQYF. The CDR3 region has the DNA TGTGCCAGCAGTTTCTTGGACAGGCCCTACGAGCAGTACTTC. The chain links TRBV27 to TRBJ2-7; 7 bases agree with TRBD1. CDR3 length equals 14 residues. From germline, CDR1 is MNHEY and CDR2 SMNVEV (reference sequence). Trimming cost V 3 bases and J 2 bases; bases outside gene matches: 4.

The CDR3 spells CASSLQGADMNTEAFF. The CDR3 DNA follows: TGCGCCAGCAGCTTACAGGGGGCGGACATGAACACTGAAGCTTTCTTT. The chain combines TRBV5-1 with TRBJ1-1; 9 bases are shared with TRBD1. The CDR3 runs to 16 residues. After removal of 2 bases from V and 0 bases from J, the junction contained 5 bases not matched to a gene. Germline V lookup: CDR1 SGHRS, CDR2 YFSETQ.

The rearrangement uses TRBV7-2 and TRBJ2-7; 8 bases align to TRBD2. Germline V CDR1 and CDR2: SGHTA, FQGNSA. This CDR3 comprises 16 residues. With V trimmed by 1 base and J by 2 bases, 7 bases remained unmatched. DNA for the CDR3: TGTGCCAGCAGCTTAGTTGGTAGCGGGGTTCCCTACGAGCAGTACTTC. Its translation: CASSLVGSGVPYEQYF.

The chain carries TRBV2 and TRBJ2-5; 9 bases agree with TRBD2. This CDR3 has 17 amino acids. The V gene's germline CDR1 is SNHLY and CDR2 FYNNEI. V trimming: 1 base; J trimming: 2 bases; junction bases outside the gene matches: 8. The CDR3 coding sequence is TGTGCCAGCAGTGAAGGCCCTCGCGGGGGGGGGCAAGAGACCCAGTACTTC. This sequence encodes CASSEGPRGGGQETQYF.

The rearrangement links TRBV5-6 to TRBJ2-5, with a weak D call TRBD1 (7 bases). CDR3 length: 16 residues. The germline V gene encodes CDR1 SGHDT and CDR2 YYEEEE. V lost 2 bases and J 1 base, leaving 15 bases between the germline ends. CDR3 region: CASSLPQGGGQETQYF. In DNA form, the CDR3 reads TGTGCCAGCAGCTTACCTCAGGGGGGAGGCCAAGAGACCCAGTACTTC.

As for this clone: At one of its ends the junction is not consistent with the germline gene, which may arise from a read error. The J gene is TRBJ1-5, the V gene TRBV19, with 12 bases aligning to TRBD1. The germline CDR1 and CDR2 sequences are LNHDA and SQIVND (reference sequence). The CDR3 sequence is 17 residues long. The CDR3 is CASSILPGTGGNQPQHF. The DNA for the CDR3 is TGTGCCAGTAGTATCTTGCCCGGGACAGGGGGCAACCAGCCCCAGCATTTT.

DNA of the CDR3: TGCGCCAGCAGCTTGGGAGGCCAGCTACCAGGGGACCAGTACTTC. Protein sequence: CASSLGGQLPGDQYF. The V and J genes are TRBV5-1 and TRBJ2-5; D might be TRBD1 (6 bases). The CDR3 is 15 amino acids. V lost 0 bases and J lost 10, with 19 bases in between. Germline loops: CDR1 SGHRS, CDR2 YFSETQ.

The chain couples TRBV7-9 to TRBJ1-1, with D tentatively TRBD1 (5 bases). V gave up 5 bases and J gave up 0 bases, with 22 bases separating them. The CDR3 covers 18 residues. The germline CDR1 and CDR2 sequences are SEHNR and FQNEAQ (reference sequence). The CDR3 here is CASSPRPVDGGLNTEAFF. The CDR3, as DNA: TGTGCCAGCAGCCCACGTCCCGTGGATGGGGGGTTGAACACTGAAGCTTTCTTT.

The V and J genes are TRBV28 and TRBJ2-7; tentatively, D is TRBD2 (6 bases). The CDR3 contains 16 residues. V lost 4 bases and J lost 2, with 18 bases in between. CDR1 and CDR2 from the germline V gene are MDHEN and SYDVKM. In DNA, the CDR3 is TGTGCCAGCAGTTCCGCGGGGTCCGGAGGAGCCTACGAGCAGTACTTC. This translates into CASSSAGSGGAYEQYF.

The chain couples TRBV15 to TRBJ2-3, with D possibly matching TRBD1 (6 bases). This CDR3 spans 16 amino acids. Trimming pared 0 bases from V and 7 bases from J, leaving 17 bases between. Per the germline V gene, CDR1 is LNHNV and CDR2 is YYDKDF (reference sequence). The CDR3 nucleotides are TGTGCCACCAGCAGAGATGCCAGGGGCTCACTGCATACGCAGTATTTT. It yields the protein CATSRDARGSLHTQYF.

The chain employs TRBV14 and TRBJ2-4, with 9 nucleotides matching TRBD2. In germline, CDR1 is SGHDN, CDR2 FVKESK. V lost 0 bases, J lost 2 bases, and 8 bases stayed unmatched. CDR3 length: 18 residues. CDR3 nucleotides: TGTGCCAGCAGCCAAGAGTCGCGGCGGGAGGGGACCAAAAACATTCAGTACTTC. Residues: CASSQESRREGTKNIQYF. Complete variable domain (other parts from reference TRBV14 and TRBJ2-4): EAGVTQFPSHSVIEKGQTVTLRCDPISGHDNLYWYRRVMGKEIKFLLHFVKESKQDESGMPNNRFLAERTGGTYSTLKVQPAELEDSGVYFCASSQESRREGTKNIQYFGAGTRLSVL.

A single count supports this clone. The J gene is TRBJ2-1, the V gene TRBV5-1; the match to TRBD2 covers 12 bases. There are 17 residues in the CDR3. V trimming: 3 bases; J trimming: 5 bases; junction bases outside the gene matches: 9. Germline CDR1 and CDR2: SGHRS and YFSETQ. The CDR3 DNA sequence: TGCGCCAGCAGCTACCTAGCGGGAGGGCCTAAGGACAATGAGCAGTTCTTC. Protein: CASSYLAGGPKDNEQFF. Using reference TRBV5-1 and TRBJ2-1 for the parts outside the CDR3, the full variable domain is KAGVTQTPRYLIKTRGQQVTLSCSPISGHRSVSWYQQTPGQGLQFLFEYFSETQRNKGNFPGRFSGRQFSNSRSEMNVSTLELGDSALYLCASSYLAGGPKDNEQFFGPGTRLTVL.

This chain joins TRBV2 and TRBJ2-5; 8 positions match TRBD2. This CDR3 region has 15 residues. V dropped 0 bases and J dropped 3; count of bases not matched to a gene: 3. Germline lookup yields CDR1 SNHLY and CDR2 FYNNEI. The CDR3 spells CASSEAPRGEETQYF. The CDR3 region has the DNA TGTGCCAGCAGTGAAGCGCCGCGGGGGGAAGAGACCCAGTACTTC.

The CDR3 reads CASSVYQGNTGELFF. The CDR3 region has the DNA TGTGCCAGCAGCGTTTACCAGGGTAACACCGGGGAGCTGTTTTTT. This chain links TRBV9 with TRBJ2-2; D might be TRBD1 (5 bases). Trimming took 2 bases from V and 2 from J, leaving 10 bases between them. CDR3 length: 15 amino acids. The germline gives CDR1 SGDLS, CDR2 YYNGEE.

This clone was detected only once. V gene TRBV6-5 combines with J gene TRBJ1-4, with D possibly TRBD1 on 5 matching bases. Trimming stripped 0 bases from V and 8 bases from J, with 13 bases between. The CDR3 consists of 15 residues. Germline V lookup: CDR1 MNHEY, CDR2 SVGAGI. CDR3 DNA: TGTGCCAGCAGTTACTCGCCAGGGATTAGGGAAAAACTGTTTTTT. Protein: CASSYSPGIREKLFF.

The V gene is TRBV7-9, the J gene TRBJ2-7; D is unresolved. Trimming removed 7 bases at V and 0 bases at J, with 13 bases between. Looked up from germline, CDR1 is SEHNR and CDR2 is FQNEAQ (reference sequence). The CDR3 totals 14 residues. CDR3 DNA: TGTGCCAGCAAGACTCTTCCGAGCTCCTACGAGCAGTACTTC. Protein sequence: CASKTLPSSYEQYF.

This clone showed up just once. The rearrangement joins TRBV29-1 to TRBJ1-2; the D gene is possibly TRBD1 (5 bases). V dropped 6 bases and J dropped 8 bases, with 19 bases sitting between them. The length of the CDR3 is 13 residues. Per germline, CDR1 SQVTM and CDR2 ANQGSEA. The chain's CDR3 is CSVTPPGEYGYTF. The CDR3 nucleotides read TGCAGCGTCACGCCTCCGGGGGAATACGGCTACACCTTC.

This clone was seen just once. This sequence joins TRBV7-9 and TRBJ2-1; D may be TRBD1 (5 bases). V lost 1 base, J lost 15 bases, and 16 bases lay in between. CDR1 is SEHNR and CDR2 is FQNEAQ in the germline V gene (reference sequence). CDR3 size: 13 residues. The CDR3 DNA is TGTGCCAGCAGCTTAGAACCCAGGGAATGGCCGTTCTTC. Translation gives CASSLEPREWPFF.

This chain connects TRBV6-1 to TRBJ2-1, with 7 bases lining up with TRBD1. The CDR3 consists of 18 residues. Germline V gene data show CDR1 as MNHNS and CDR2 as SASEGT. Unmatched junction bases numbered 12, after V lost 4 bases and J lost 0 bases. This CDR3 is CASSARSGTESSYNEQFF. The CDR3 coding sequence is TGTGCCAGCAGTGCCCGTTCCGGGACAGAAAGCTCCTACAATGAGCAGTTCTTC.

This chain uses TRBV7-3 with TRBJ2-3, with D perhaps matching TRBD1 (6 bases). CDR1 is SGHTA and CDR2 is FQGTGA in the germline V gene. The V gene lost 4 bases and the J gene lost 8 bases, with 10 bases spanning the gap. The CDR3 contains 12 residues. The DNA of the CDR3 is TGTGCCAGCAGCTCCCAGGGGAGTACGCAGTATTTT. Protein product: CASSSQGSTQYF.

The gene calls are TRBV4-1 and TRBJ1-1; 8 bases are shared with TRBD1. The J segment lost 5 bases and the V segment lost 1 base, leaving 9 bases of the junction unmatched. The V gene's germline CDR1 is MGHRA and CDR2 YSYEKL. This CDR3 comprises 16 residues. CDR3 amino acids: CASSQGGRGRRTEAFF. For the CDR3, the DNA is TGCGCCAGCAGCCAAGGCGGCAGGGGGCGCCGGACTGAAGCTTTCTTT.

In DNA, the CDR3 is TGTGCCAGCAGTTCCCCGGGACAGAGCTCCTACGAGCAGTACTTC. As protein: CASSSPGQSSYEQYF. The rearrangement joins TRBV6-2 or TRBV6-3 to TRBJ2-7, with 7 bases lining up with TRBD1. The V gene's germline CDR1 is MNHEY and CDR2 SVGEGT. V gave up 4 bases and J gave up 0 bases; unmatched junction bases: 6. The CDR3 contains 15 residues.

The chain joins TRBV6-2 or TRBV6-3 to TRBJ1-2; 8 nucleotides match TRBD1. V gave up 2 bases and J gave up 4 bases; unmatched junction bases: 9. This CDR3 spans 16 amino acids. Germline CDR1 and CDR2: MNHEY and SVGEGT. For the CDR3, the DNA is TGTGCCAGCAGTTACGGGACAGGAGACCCCCTCTATGGCTACACCTTC. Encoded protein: CASSYGTGDPLYGYTF.

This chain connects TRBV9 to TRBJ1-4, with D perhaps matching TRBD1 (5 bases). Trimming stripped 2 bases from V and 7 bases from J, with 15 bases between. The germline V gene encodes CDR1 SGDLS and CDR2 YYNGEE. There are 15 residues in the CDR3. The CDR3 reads CASSVGPQGGEKLFF. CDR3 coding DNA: TGTGCCAGCAGCGTCGGTCCGCAGGGCGGTGAAAAACTGTTTTTT.